The rows below give T cell receptor beta chains drawn from one sample of a study of CD4+ T cells in melanoma. Profiled with immunoSEQ multiplex PCR; TCRdb holds only in-frame clones, not every one. Of roughly 150,000 clones listed, around 90% are singletons. These receptors were taken from a human donor with melanoma. The CDR3 runs from the conserved cysteine through the conserved F or W. D genes are given only for firm matches. Size is omitted from some rows. Given values are once, few, many or a class for expanded clones.

v_gene,d_gene,len,abundance,j_gene,CDR3aa
TRBV2,NA,12,NA,TRBJ2-7,CASRREWREQYF
TRBV9,NA,12,NA,TRBJ1-2,CASSVDHYGYTF
TRBV28,NA,14,NA,TRBJ1-2,CASSLAPGVDGYTF
TRBV19,NA,13,NA,TRBJ2-3,CASSPLFTDTQYF
TRBV2,TRBD1,16,NA,TRBJ1-1,CASRDKGQGMNTEAFF
TRBV5-4,NA,13,NA,TRBJ2-3,CASSLGTTDTQYF
TRBV6-5,NA,10,NA,TRBJ1-5,CASVPQPQHF
TRBV9,TRBD1,15,NA,TRBJ2-2,CASSAGTVNTGELFF
TRBV14,NA,13,NA,TRBJ1-2,CASSQDFYYGYTF
TRBV6-6,NA,15,NA,TRBJ2-7,CASSPDLAQTYEQYF
TRBV9,TRBD2,16,NA,TRBJ2-7,CASSVATGGSAVEQYF
TRBV6-5,NA,13,NA,TRBJ1-2,CASIGTQGDGYTF
TRBV5-6,NA,17,once,TRBJ1-4,CASSLAGQGPTNEKLFF
TRBV7-9,NA,15,NA,TRBJ1-2,CASSPWGGRAYGYTF
TRBV10-2,TRBD2,12,NA,TRBJ2-7,CASGTSFLLEYF
TRBV11-1,NA,12,NA,TRBJ1-2,CASSWGNYGYTF
TRBV6-1,NA,12,NA,TRBJ2-5,CASTKQGETQYF
TRBV6-5,NA,15,NA,TRBJ1-3,CASSYTGAPGNTIYF
TRBV9,NA,15,NA,TRBJ2-5,CASSLGTMTQETQYF
TRBV7-2,TRBD1,17,NA,TRBJ1-2,CASSLPGQGARGYGYTF
TRBV6-6,NA,15,NA,TRBJ2-7,CASSYYPAGKYEQYF
TRBV7-2,NA,15,NA,TRBJ1-1,CASSLDGRRVTEAFF
TRBV5-1,TRBD1,13,NA,TRBJ1-1,CASSPDRAAEAFF
TRBV5-8,NA,13,NA,TRBJ2-1,CASSPGLYNEQFF
TRBV6-5,TRBD2,14,NA,TRBJ2-3,CASKGGGGSHTQYF
TRBV4-1,NA,13,NA,TRBJ2-1,CASSQEERREQFF
TRBV18,NA,14,few,TRBJ1-1,CASSPYGADTEAFF
TRBV10-3,NA,12,NA,TRBJ1-4,CAISEGNEKLFF
TRBV19,NA,14,NA,TRBJ2-2,CASRVVSSTGELFF
TRBV7-7,TRBD2,15,NA,TRBJ2-2,CASSSGTSGVGELFF
TRBV18,NA,13,NA,TRBJ1-1,CASSQQKNTEAFF
TRBV5-4,NA,14,NA,TRBJ2-5,CASSLAGAQETQYF
TRBV19,NA,14,NA,TRBJ1-6,CASSMLQYNSPLHF
TRBV4-1,NA,15,once,TRBJ2-1,CASSQDSGVVIEQFF
TRBV9,NA,16,NA,TRBJ1-3,CASSVGPDPRGNTIYF
TRBV29-1,TRBD1,12,NA,TRBJ1-2,CSGVQGDYGYTF
TRBV14,NA,17,NA,TRBJ1-3,CASSLNYDRYSGNTIYF
TRBV2,NA,13,NA,TRBJ2-2,CATVADLAGELFF
TRBV5-1,NA,14,NA,TRBJ2-5,CASSLTSTGETQYF
TRBV19,TRBD1,15,NA,TRBJ1-4,CASSGRTGGNEKLFF
TRBV5-1,NA,17,NA,TRBJ2-1,CASSKTVMNSGILEQFF
TRBV6-5,TRBD2,13,NA,TRBJ2-2,CASDWGGTGELFF
TRBV5-6,NA,15,NA,TRBJ2-6,CASSFPDSGANVLTF
TRBV7-9,TRBD1,14,NA,TRBJ1-6,CASNQGGTDSPLHF
TRBV10-1,NA,14,once,TRBJ2-5,CASSGDLNQETQYF
TRBV7-9,TRBD1,15,NA,TRBJ1-5,CASSSGQAGNQPQHF
TRBV7-3,TRBD1,14,NA,TRBJ2-7,CASSLTGGSYEQYF
TRBV19,NA,16,NA,TRBJ1-5,CASSPREARGDQPQHF
TRBV11-2,NA,14,NA,TRBJ1-1,CASSLDIWATEAFF
TRBV7-2,NA,15,NA,TRBJ2-5,CASSPRRSAGETQYF
TRBV5-1,TRBD2,16,NA,TRBJ2-1,CASSFTPSGGADEQFF
TRBV10-2,NA,13,NA,TRBJ1-2,CASSPGTNYGYTF